These T cell receptor beta chains were read from a single sample in a study of technical replicates of blood from a handful of donors. Clones were sequenced by immunoSEQ multiplex PCR, and TCRdb holds only the in-frame ones, with some missing. The table has just under 60,000 clones, about 95% seen once. Sequencing used PBMCs. Receptors were obtained from a human donor in good health. Some clones in this sample may be carry-over from other donors' samples. CDR3s include the opening cysteine and the closing phenylalanine or tryptophan. The order of the fields is clone size, V gene, J gene, D gene, CDR3 protein, CDR3 DNA. A D gene is named only where the DNA matches it firmly. Clone size is stated in some rows and not others, as once, few, many or a class when expanded.

.,TRBV4-3,TRBJ2-1,.,CASSQVWGWPREEQFF,TGCGCCAGCAGCCAAGTTTGGGGCTGGCCTAGGGAAGAGCAGTTCTTC
.,TRBV21-1,TRBJ1-5,.,CASSKTGPQPQHF,TGTGCCAGCAGCAAGACAGGGCCCCAGCCCCAGCATTTT
.,TRBV15,TRBJ2-1,TRBD2,CATSGGLAGDSNEQFF,TGTGCCACCAGCGGGGGACTAGCGGGAGATTCTAATGAGCAGTTCTTC
once,TRBV7-9,TRBJ2-7,TRBD1,CASSKDRGEQYF,TGTGCCAGCAGCAAAGACAGGGGCGAGCAGTACTTC
.,TRBV30,TRBJ2-2,.,CAWSTDITGELFF,TGTGCCTGGAGCACGGACATAACCGGGGAGCTGTTTTTT
.,TRBV5-1,TRBJ2-3,.,CASSLDGGGDTQYF,TGCGCCAGCAGCTTGGACGGAGGAGGAGATACGCAGTATTTT
.,TRBV28,TRBJ1-2,.,CASSPGLPANYGYTF,TGTGCCAGCAGCCCGGGACTGCCGGCTAACTATGGCTACACCTTC
.,TRBV11-1,TRBJ1-6,.,CASSLRVAENSPLHF,TGTGCCAGCAGCTTGAGGGTCGCTGAAAATTCACCCCTCCACTTT
.,TRBV6-1,TRBJ2-1,.,CASSVTTSGSEQFF,TGTGCCAGCAGTGTCACGACGTCCGGGAGTGAGCAGTTCTTC
.,TRBV7-3,TRBJ2-5,.,CASSSGLEETQYF,TGTGCCAGCAGCTCGGGACTGGAAGAGACCCAGTACTTC
once,TRBV6-1,TRBJ1-3,.,CASSEQEEAGNTIYF,TGTGCCAGCAGTGAACAGGAGGAGGCTGGAAACACCATATATTTT
.,TRBV7-2,TRBJ2-2,TRBD2,CASSLGGLGYTGELFF,TGTGCCAGCAGCTTAGGGGGACTAGGGTACACCGGGGAGCTGTTTTTT
.,TRBV7-2,TRBJ2-3,TRBD1,CASSIAGTGTDTQYF,TGTGCCAGCAGCATCGCCGGGACAGGGACAGATACGCAGTATTTT
.,TRBV19,TRBJ1-1,.,CASSGMTPGDTEAFF,TGTGCCAGTAGTGGCATGACACCGGGAGACACTGAAGCTTTCTTT
.,TRBV5-1,TRBJ2-1,TRBD1,CASSRGQGVLQQFF,TGCGCCAGCAGCCGGGGACAGGGGGTCCTTCAGCAGTTCTTC